Listed here are 15 T cell receptor beta chains from one sample, sequenced in a study of shared clonotypes between healthy human individuals. This table comes from immunoSEQ multiplex PCR, and its TCRdb copy is limited to in-frame clones, with some not included. In the table there are a few million clones, more than 90% of which are singletons. The sample was naive CD4+ T cells sorted from blood. Specified subset: CD45RA+ positively selected. All receptors come from a man younger than 35 in good health.

This clone has more than one count but fewer than ten. This chain joins TRBV27 and TRBJ1-2, with D possibly TRBD1 on 6 matching bases. The length of the CDR3 is 13 residues. Germline CDR1 is MNHEY and CDR2 is SMNVEV (reference sequence). Trimming cost V 1 base and J 5 bases, with 8 bases left between them. In nucleotides, the CDR3 is TGTGCCAGCAGTTTATACCAGGGGTATGGCTACACCTTC. As protein: CASSLYQGYGYTF.

The J gene is TRBJ1-3, the V gene TRBV2; D is unresolved. The CDR3 is made up of 14 amino acids. Trimming pared 3 bases from V and 7 bases from J, leaving 13 bases between. Germline V CDR1 and CDR2: SNHLY, FYNNEI. The CDR3 DNA follows: TGTGCCAGCAGTGAGGTGCGGGTAGAGAACACCATATATTTT. Protein product: CASSEVRVENTIYF.

The table lists this clone with a count of one. This chain joins TRBV4-1 and TRBJ1-4; D possibly corresponds to TRBD1 (5 bases). Trimming took 1 base from V and 2 from J, leaving 20 bases between them. CDR1 is MGHRA and CDR2 is YSYEKL in the germline V gene. The CDR3 contains 19 residues. The CDR3 nucleotides read TGCGCCAGCAGCCAAGCGGGATCTGTTAGGGGATGGACTAATGAAAAACTGTTTTTT. This encodes CASSQAGSVRGWTNEKLFF.

The chain uses TRBV5-4 and TRBJ2-5; TRBD1 aligns across 8 bases. CDR3 size: 14 residues. From germline, CDR1 is SGHNT and CDR2 YYREEE (reference sequence). With 4 bases clipped from V and 5 bases from J, the junction kept 7 bases outside the gene matches. The CDR3 coding sequence is TGTGCCAGCAGCCCAACGGACAGGGTCGAGACCCAGTACTTC. Encoded protein: CASSPTDRVETQYF.

The chain is built from TRBV6-5 and TRBJ1-1; a weak D match, TRBD1 (6 bases). Trimming took off 4 bases at V and 0 bases at J, with 9 bases between the two ends. The CDR3 is 14 residues long. Germline loops: CDR1 MNHEY, CDR2 SVGAGI. CDR3 sequence: CASSSPGVNTEAFF. In DNA, the CDR3 is TGTGCCAGCAGTTCTCCAGGGGTGAACACTGAAGCTTTCTTT.

The chain links TRBV6-1 to TRBJ2-2; possibly TRBD1 or TRBD2 for D (5 bases each). The length of the CDR3 is 14 residues. Trimming removed 7 bases from V and 6 bases from J, with 15 bases in between. Germline lookup yields CDR1 MNHNS and CDR2 SASEGT. The CDR3 DNA is TGTGCCAGCAAAACGGGACCTATTTCCGGGGAGCTGTTTTTT. Protein sequence: CASKTGPISGELFF.

The rearrangement joins TRBV6-6 to TRBJ1-1; the match to TRBD1 covers 9 bases. This CDR3 spans 15 amino acids. Germline values: CDR1 MNHNY, CDR2 SVGAGI (reference sequence). Trimming at V came to 5 bases and at J to 5 bases, leaving 9 bases not matched to a gene. This CDR3 is CASSGRDRAKTEAFF. The CDR3 region has the DNA TGTGCCAGCAGTGGCCGGGACAGGGCCAAGACTGAAGCTTTCTTT.

Worth noting for this clone: Additional DNA sequences in this sample encode the identical CDR3. The chain is built from TRBV30 and TRBJ1-2; D is uncertain. Germline-derived CDR1 and CDR2 are GTSNPN and SVGIG (reference sequence). Trimming removed 0 bases from V and 7 bases from J, with 6 bases in between. This CDR3 comprises 11 residues. The CDR3 region is CAWSVGGGYTF. Written as DNA, the CDR3 is TGTGCCTGGAGTGTCGGAGGTGGCTACACCTTC. Using reference TRBV30 and TRBJ1-2 for the parts outside the CDR3, the full variable domain is SQTIHQWPATLVQPVGSPLSLECTVEGTSNPNLYWYRQAAGRGLQLLFYSVGIGQISSEVPQNLSASRPQDRQFILSSKKLLLSDSGFYLCAWSVGGGYTFGSGTRLTVV.

The chain is built from TRBV10-3 and TRBJ1-5; D is unresolved. Trimming pared 3 bases from V and 0 bases from J, leaving 12 bases between. Germline CDR1 reads ENHRY; CDR2 reads SYGVKD. This CDR3 has 16 residues. Here the CDR3 reads CAISDSQVNSNQPQHF. In nucleotides, the CDR3 is TGTGCCATCAGTGATTCCCAGGTTAATAGCAATCAGCCCCAGCATTTT.

This clone showed up just a few times. This chain links TRBV14 with TRBJ1-1; possibly TRBD1 for D (5 bases). CDR1 and CDR2 (germline): SGHDN, FVKESK. Trimming removed 2 bases at V and 5 bases at J, with 9 bases between. The CDR3 length is 13 residues. CDR3 DNA: TGTGCCAGCAGCCAAAAGGAGGGGACTGAAGCTTTCTTT. Translated: CASSQKEGTEAFF.

Only one count was recorded for this clone. The V gene is TRBV29-1, the J gene TRBJ2-5; 9 nucleotides agree with TRBD1. The closer fit of TRBJ2-7 to the DNA end suggests the J call may be wrong. The germline gives CDR1 SQVTM, CDR2 ANQGSEA. The CDR3 runs to 15 residues. The CDR3 nucleotides are TGCAGCGTTGAAGAGGGGACAGGGAGCGCCTACGAGCAGTACTTC. Encoded protein: CSVEEGTGSAYEQYF.

The CDR3, as DNA: TGTGCCTGGAGGCCGGGGACCTCTGGAAACACCATATATTTT. It translates to CAWRPGTSGNTIYF. The chain carries TRBV30 and TRBJ1-3; possible D gene TRBD1, 5 bases. Germline V gives CDR1 GTSNPN, CDR2 SVGIG (reference sequence). The CDR3 extends over 14 amino acids. V was shortened by 3 bases and J by 0 bases, with 9 bases between the two germline ends.

The rearrangement joins TRBV27 to TRBJ2-7; D is unresolved. This CDR3 has 14 amino acids. The germline gives CDR1 MNHEY, CDR2 SMNVEV (reference sequence). Trimming stripped 5 bases from V and 0 bases from J, with 11 bases between. The CDR3 DNA reads TGTGCCAGCAGTCAAGCAGGCAGCTCCTACGAGCAGTACTTC. It encodes CASSQAGSSYEQYF.

The chain is built from TRBV19 and TRBJ2-3; D might be TRBD1 (6 bases). In germline, CDR1 is LNHDA, CDR2 SQIVND (reference sequence). Trimming shortened V by 4 bases and J by 0 bases, and 8 bases separated the two germline ends. The CDR3 has 14 amino acids. The CDR3 DNA reads as TGTGCCAGTAGTAGGGGGCAGAGCACAGATACGCAGTATTTT. This sequence encodes CASSRGQSTDTQYF.

The genes are TRBV4-3 and TRBJ2-1; 14 bases map to TRBD2. This CDR3 comprises 16 residues. V shed 4 bases and J 8 bases; nucleotides not matched to a gene: 7. Germline V lookup: CDR1 LGHNA, CDR2 YSLEER. As DNA, the CDR3 is TGCGCCAGCAGCCCTCGGACTAGCGGGAGGTCCGATGAGCAGTTCTTC. Translating it yields CASSPRTSGRSDEQFF.